This TCR beta chain was obtained from a study of T cell responses to AZD1222 COVID-19 vaccine. Sequencing used immunoSEQ multiplex PCR; TCRdb keeps in-frame clones, though not all of them. Of some 110,000 clones listed, about 86% were seen once; the top ten hold approximately 15%. V shed 3 bases and J 1 base; nucleotides not matched to a gene: 2. CDR1 and CDR2 from the germline V gene are LGHDT and YNNKEL (reference sequence). The length of the CDR3 is 18 residues. The chain employs TRBV3-1 (or the pseudogene TRBV3-2) and TRBJ2-2; 16 nucleotides align to TRBD2. The sample consisted of peripheral blood, taken 28 days after the second AZD1222 dose. The receptor's source is an adult who received the AZD1222 COVID-19 vaccine. Here the CDR3 DNA reads TGTGCCAGCAGCCAGGGACTAGCGGGGGGGATGAACACCGGGGAGCTGTTTTTT. As protein: CASSQGLAGGMNTGELFF.